The clone carrying this TCR beta chain was found once. TCRdb re-called the reads through MiXCR, storing one row per CDR3 protein. The data show approximately 16,000 distinct CDR3 sequences, 22% seen once. This entry comes from a study of liver allograft versus peripheral blood T cells. Study at large: Recipients' peripheral blood supplied the T cell receptor repertoires against which those in transplanted livers were compared.

CDR3 length: 14 amino acids. The V and J ends lost 4 bases and 6 bases respectively, with 14 bases between them. CDR1 and CDR2 from the germline V gene are SGHNT and YYREEE (reference sequence). The chain employs TRBV5-4 and TRBJ2-1; D ambiguous. The sequence was collected from a human patient who had a liver transplant. Some T cells may arise from the graft donor. CDR3 residues: CASSKDGYLNEQFF. In DNA, the CDR3 is TGTGCCAGCAGCAAGGATGGCTATCTCAATGAGCAGTTCTTC. Drawing the rest from reference TRBV5-4 and TRBJ2-1, the complete variable domain is ETGVTQSPTHLIKTRGQQVTLRCSSQSGHNTVSWYQQALGQGPQFIFQYYREEENGRGNFPPRFSGLQFPNYSSELNVNALELDDSALYLCASSKDGYLNEQFFGPGTRLTVL.